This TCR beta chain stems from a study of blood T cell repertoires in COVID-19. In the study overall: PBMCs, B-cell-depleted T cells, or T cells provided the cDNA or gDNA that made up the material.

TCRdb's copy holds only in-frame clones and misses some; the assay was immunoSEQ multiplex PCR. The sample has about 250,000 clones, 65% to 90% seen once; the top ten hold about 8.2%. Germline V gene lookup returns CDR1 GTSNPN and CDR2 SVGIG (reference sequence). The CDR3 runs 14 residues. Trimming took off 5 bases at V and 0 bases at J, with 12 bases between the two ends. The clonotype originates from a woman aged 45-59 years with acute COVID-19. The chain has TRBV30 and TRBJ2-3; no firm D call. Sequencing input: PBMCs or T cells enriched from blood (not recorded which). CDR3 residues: CAWSKPASTDTQYF. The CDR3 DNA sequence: TGTGCCTGGTCTAAACCCGCAAGCACAGATACGCAGTATTTT.